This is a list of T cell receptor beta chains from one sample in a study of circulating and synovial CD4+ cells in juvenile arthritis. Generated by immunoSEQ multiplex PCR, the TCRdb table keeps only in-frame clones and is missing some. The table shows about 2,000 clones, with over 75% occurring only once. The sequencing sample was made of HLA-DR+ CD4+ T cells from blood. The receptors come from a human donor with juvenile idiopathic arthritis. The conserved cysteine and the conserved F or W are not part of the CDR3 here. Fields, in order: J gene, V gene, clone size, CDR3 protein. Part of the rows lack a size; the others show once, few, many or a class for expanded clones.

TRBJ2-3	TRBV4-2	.	ASSQEGGGSTDTQY
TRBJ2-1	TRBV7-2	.	ASSLTSGGNEQF
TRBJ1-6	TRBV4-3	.	ASSQEEVTDSPLH
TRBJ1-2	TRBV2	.	ASSEADRSGGYT
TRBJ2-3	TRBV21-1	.	ASPPGGGPYTDTQY
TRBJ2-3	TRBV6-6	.	ASGRMTPEGPDTQY
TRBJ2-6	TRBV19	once	ASSNMLGGQGSVKSGANVLT
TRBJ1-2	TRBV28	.	ATATGGSYGYT
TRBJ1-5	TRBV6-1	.	ASSGGTGSNQPQH
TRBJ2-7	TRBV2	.	ASSVGTASRIPYEQY
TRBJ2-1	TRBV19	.	ASSIERTSGGYNEQF
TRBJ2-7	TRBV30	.	AWRRGGTGSYEQY
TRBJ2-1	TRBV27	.	ASRKTTLLAGPEQF
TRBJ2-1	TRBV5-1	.	ASSLEGDYYNEQF
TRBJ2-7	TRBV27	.	ASSLRGRNVVYVQY
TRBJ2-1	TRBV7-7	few	ASSLSASSYNEQF
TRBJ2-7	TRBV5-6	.	ASSPGSSGSYEQY
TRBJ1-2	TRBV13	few	ASSLGTGNYGYT
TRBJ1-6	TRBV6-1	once	ASSEALQGASPLH
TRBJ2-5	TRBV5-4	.	ASSPTSGGAWETQY
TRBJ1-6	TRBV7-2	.	ASSLEGGGPLH
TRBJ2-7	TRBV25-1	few	ASSVTGAPEQY
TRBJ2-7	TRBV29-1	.	SAQTIYEQY
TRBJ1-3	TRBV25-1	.	ASSSPGSGNTIY
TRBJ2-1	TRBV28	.	ASRPTSGRGPEQF
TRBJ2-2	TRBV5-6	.	ASSPPRNGELF
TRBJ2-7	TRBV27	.	ASSRGVTYEQY
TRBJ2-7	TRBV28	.	ASSGLGLTYEQY
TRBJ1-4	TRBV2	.	ASSQGVANEKLF
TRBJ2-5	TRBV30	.	ASSGGAYETQY
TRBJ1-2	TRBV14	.	ASSQDRDGYT
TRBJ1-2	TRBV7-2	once	ASSFPGLVGYT
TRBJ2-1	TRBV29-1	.	SVGGTSGRGSYNEQF